The rows below give T cell receptor beta chains drawn from one sample of a study of OX40 agonist ivuxolimab in advanced cancers. Using immunoSEQ multiplex PCR, the repertoire was profiled, and TCRdb retains in-frame clones only, with some absent. The table records fewer than 70,000 clones, 84% of them present only once. The sample in question was CD4+ or CD8+ T cells sorted from blood, obtained in a trial of the OX40 agonist ivuxolimab. These receptors came from an adult with an advanced solid tumor such as melanoma, head and neck, liver or kidney cancer. CDR3s include the opening cysteine and the closing phenylalanine or tryptophan. Fields, in order: CDR3 DNA, CDR3 protein, D gene, V gene, clone size, J gene. A D gene is named only where the DNA matches it firmly. The size entry is marked missing in some rows and otherwise reads once, few, many or a size class.

TGTGCTAGTGGTTTGGTACTACAGGGGTCCTCCTCCTACAATGAGCAGTTCTTC CASGLVLQGSSSYNEQFF TRBD1 TRBV12-5 - TRBJ2-1
TGTGCCAGCAGCGCCGTAGCGGGGGGTAACAATGAGCAGTTCTTC CASSAVAGGNNEQFF TRBD2 TRBV9 - TRBJ2-1
TGTGCCAGCAGCTCGACTTCTCAACAGGGTTTCACCCAGTACTTC CASSSTSQQGFTQYF - TRBV5-5 - TRBJ2-5
TGCGCCAGCAGCTTGGGCATTAGCGGGAGATTGGGGGATGAGCAGTTCTTC CASSLGISGRLGDEQFF TRBD2 TRBV5-1 - TRBJ2-1
TGTGCCAGTATGGGACAGGGAAATGAGCAGTTCTTC CASMGQGNEQFF TRBD1 TRBV6-5 - TRBJ2-1
TGTGCCAGTAGTATCTCAGGCGACGAGCAGTACTTC CASSISGDEQYF - TRBV19 once TRBJ2-7
TGTGCCAGCAGAGAGGACGGGGCCAACTACGAGCAGTACTTC CASREDGANYEQYF - TRBV6-6 - TRBJ2-7
TGTGCCAGCAGCCACTCAGACATACTGGTAGCGGGGGCCAACGTCCTGACTTTC CASSHSDILVAGANVLTF - TRBV14 - TRBJ2-6
TGCAGCGTTCCTTTTAGGACAGGGGACGAGACCCAGTACTTC CSVPFRTGDETQYF TRBD1 TRBV29-1 - TRBJ2-5
TGTGCCAGTAGTACCGTCGGAGGGAGCAAGACCCAGTACTTC CASSTVGGSKTQYF - TRBV19 - TRBJ2-5
TGCGCCAGCCAACTAGCGACTCGGTTCAATGAGCAGTTCTTC CASQLATRFNEQFF TRBD2 TRBV5-1 - TRBJ2-1
TGTGCCAGCAGCCCAAGGAGGATAACTAATGAAAAACTGTTTTTT CASSPRRITNEKLFF - TRBV11-2 - TRBJ1-4
TGCGCCAGTCGGAGCTCCTACAATGAGCAGTTCTTC CASRSSYNEQFF - TRBV5-1 - TRBJ2-1
TGCGCCAGCAGCTATCGGACGGCCCCGGAAAATGAGCAGTTCTTC CASSYRTAPENEQFF - TRBV5-1 - TRBJ2-1
TGCGCCAGCAGCAAAGACGAGGGAGGGGAGACCCAGTACTTC CASSKDEGGETQYF TRBD2 TRBV4-3 - TRBJ2-5
TGTGCCAGCAGCCCCAGGACAGGGCGCGAAAAACTGTTTTTT CASSPRTGREKLFF TRBD1 TRBV14 - TRBJ1-4
TGTGCCAGCATTGAAGGGACGGCCGGGGAGCTGTTTTTT CASIEGTAGELFF - TRBV6-1 - TRBJ2-2
TGCGCCAGCACCAGGGTGCCCACGGATGTCGCCGGGGAGCTGTTTTTT CASTRVPTDVAGELFF - TRBV5-1 - TRBJ2-2